This T cell receptor beta chain was sequenced in a study of blood T cell repertoires in COVID-19. Study as a whole: From the United States, Italy and Spain came samples of acute and convalescent COVID-19.

Per the original methods: Researchers report that nucleated cell counts were estimated from reference gene primer amplification. TCRdb's table, derived via immunoSEQ multiplex PCR, lists solely in-frame clones and lacks some. Clone size and the V and J calls come from that table; the DNA yielded D and trimming. The sample lists 300,000 to 350,000 clones; about nine tenths were seen once. CDR1 SGHTA and CDR2 FQGNSA come from the germline V gene. CDR3 length: 15 amino acids. Deletions cut 0 bases from V and 0 bases from J, with 8 bases between. Source material: peripheral blood. The clonotype originates from a woman between 65 and 79 years old with COVID-19, enrolled during active disease. The chain uses TRBV7-2 and TRBJ1-1; D not certain. CDR3 region: CASSLAGDMNTEAFF. CDR3 nucleotides: TGTGCCAGCAGCTTAGCGGGAGACATGAACACTGAAGCTTTCTTT.